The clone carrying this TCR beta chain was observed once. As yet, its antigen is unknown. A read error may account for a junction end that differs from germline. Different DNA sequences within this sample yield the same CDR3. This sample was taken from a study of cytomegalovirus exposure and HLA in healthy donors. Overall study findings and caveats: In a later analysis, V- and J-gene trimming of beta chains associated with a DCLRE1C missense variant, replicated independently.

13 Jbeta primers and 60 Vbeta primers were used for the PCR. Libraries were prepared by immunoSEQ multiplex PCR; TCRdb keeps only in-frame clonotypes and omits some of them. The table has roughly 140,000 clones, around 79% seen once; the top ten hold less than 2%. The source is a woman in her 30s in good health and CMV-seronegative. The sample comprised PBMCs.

This chain's CDR3 is CASSVDSGQGILTEAFF. The CDR3 DNA is TGTGCCAGCAGTGTAGACTCGGGACAGGGTATCCTCACTGAAGCTTTCTTT. This chain links TRBV9 with TRBJ1-1, with 9 positions matching TRBD1. The CDR3 spans 17 residues. Germline assignment: CDR1 SGDLS and CDR2 YYNGEE.